This T cell receptor (beta chain) appears in the sequencing data of a study of blood T cells in healthy people across ages. Overall study findings and caveats: Strong correlation was found linking TCR beta diversity to naive T cell percentage. As age increased, TCR beta diversity per million T cells fell in a roughly linear fashion.

Combining a sample-barcoded 5' primer with a J-beta primer mix, a second PCR ran for 7 to 11 cycles. TCRdb re-derived calls from the 5' RACE reads in MiXCR, one entry per CDR3 protein. The table has 730,000 or so distinct CDR3 sequences, approximately 39% seen once. This CDR3 contains 16 residues. The J segment lost 10 bases and the V segment lost 2 bases, leaving 11 bases of the junction unmatched. Germline values: CDR1 MNHNY, CDR2 SVGAGI (reference sequence). This clonotype occurred a few times. The antigen is undetermined. Healthy Caucasian individuals from Russia aged 6 to 90 were enrolled as donors.

The sequencing sample was made of blood. The V call is TRBV6-6, the J call TRBJ1-1; 12 bases are shared with TRBD1. The source is a woman aged 60-70 years in good health. CDR3 residues: CASSYTAPGQGAGAFF. CDR3 nucleotides: TGTGCCAGCAGTTACACCGCGCCGGGACAGGGGGCAGGAGCTTTCTTT.